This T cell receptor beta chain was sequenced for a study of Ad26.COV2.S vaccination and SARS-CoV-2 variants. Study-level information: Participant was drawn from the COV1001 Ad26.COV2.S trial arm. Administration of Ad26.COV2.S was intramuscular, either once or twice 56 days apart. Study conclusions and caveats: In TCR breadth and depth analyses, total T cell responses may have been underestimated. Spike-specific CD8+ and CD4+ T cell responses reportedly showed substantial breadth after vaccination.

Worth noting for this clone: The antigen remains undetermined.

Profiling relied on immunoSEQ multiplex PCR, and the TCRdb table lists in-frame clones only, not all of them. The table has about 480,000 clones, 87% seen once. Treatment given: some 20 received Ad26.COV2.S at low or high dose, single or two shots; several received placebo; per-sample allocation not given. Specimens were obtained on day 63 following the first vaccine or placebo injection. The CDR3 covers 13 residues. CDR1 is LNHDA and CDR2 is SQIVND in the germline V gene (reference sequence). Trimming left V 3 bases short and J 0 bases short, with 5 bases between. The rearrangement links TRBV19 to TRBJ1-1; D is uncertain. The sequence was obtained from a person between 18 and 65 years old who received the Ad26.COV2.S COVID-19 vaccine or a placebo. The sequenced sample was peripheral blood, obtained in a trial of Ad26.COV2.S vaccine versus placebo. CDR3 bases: TGTGCCAGTAGTATTGTGGTGAACACTGAAGCTTTCTTT. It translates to CASSIVVNTEAFF.